This record looks at one TCR beta chain sequence and its context. The antigen is unknown. One entry per CDR3 protein results from TCRdb running MiXCR on the reads. This table holds about 830,000 distinct CDR3 sequences, less than 35% found once. The sample belongs to a study of T cell repertoires in cytomegalovirus infection. Overall study context: Epitope selection comprised recently identified HLA-C-restricted CMV epitopes and well-studied HLA-B-restricted CMV epitopes. The public TCR beta signatures pointed to both CMV infection and matching HLA type.

V was clipped by 5 bases and J by 9 bases; unmatched bases: 10. This CDR3 comprises 15 residues. Looked up from germline, CDR1 is MNHEY and CDR2 is SMNVEV (reference sequence). This TCR came from a human donor in good health (CMV status not recorded). Some clones in this sample may be carry-over from other donors' samples. The sample in question was cultured CD8+ T cells from PBMCs, obtained from culture after CMV antigen stimulation. The chain joins TRBV27 to TRBJ2-1, with TRBD2 matching 10 bases. The CDR3 reads CASSPAGGPWVEQFF. CDR3 sequence (DNA): TGTGCCAGCAGTCCAGCGGGGGGGCCTTGGGTTGAGCAGTTCTTC.